The clone carrying this T cell receptor (beta chain) has ten or more counts. The data were taken from a study of T-cell reconstitution after alpha-beta-depleted transplantation in children. Unique molecular identifiers featured in how the TCRbeta library was prepared. TCRdb reprocessed the PCR reads with MiXCR, giving one entry per CDR3 protein. This sample has 190,000 or so distinct CDR3 sequences, with roughly 7.5% found just once. Germline-derived CDR1 and CDR2 are DFQATT and SNEGSKA (reference sequence). This CDR3 contains 17 residues. The J segment lost 0 bases and the V segment lost 4 bases, leaving 12 bases of the junction unmatched.

The clonotype comes from a human donor who donated a stem cell graft to a child with Wiskott-Aldrich syndrome. The material was PBMCs from the stem cell graft donor, obtained from the stem cell graft. The chain links TRBV20-1 to TRBJ2-1, with 7 bases matching TRBD1. The CDR3: CSATSIRGQSSYNEQFF. As DNA, the CDR3 is TGCAGTGCTACTTCTATTAGGGGACAGAGCTCCTACAATGAGCAGTTCTTC.